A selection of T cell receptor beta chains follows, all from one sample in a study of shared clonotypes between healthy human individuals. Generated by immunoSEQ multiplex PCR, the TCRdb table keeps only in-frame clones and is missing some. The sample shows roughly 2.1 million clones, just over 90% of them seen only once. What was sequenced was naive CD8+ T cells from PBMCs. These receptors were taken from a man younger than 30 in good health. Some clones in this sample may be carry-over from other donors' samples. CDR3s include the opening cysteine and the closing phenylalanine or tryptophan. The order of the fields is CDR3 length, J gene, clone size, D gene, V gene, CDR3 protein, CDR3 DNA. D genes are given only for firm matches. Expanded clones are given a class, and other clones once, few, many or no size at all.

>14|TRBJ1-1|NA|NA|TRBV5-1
CASSPGPENTEAFF
TGCGCCAGCAGCCCCGGACCGGAGAACACTGAAGCTTTCTTT
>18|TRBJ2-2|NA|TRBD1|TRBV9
CASSVTPGQISNTGELFF
TGTGCCAGCAGCGTGACCCCGGGACAGATTTCGAACACCGGGGAGCTGTTTTTT
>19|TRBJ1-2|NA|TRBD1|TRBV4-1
CASSQVRRDRVPPNYGYTF
TGCGCCAGCAGCCAAGTTCGTAGGGACAGGGTCCCTCCTAACTATGGCTACACCTTC
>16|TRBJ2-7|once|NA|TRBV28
CASSGLLAGGGYEQYF
TGTGCCAGCAGTGGACTACTAGCAGGAGGGGGCTACGAGCAGTACTTC
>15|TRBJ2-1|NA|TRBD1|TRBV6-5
CASSWDRGLWNEQFF
TGTGCCAGCAGTTGGGACAGGGGGCTTTGGAATGAGCAGTTCTTC
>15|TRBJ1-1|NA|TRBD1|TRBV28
CASSFRTGWNTEAFF
TGTGCCAGCAGTTTTCGGACAGGGTGGAACACTGAAGCTTTCTTT
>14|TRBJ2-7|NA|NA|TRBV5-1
CASSLGDPSYEQYF
TGCGCCAGCAGCTTGGGGGACCCCTCCTACGAGCAGTACTTC
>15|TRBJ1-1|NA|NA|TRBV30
CAWSGPRTPNTEAFF
TGTGCCTGGAGTGGACCAAGGACCCCGAACACTGAAGCCTTCTTT
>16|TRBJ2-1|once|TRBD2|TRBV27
CASSLTSGGSYNEQFF
TGTGCCAGCAGTCTGACTAGCGGGGGCTCCTACAATGAGCAGTTCTTC
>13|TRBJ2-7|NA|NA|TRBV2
CASRERYSYEQYF
TGTGCCAGTCGGGAACGCTACTCCTACGAGCAGTACTTC
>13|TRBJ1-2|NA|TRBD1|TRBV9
CASSGTGSHGYTF
TGTGCCAGCAGCGGGACAGGGTCCCATGGCTACACCTTC
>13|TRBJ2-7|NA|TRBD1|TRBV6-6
CASSFKTGNEQYF
TGTGCCAGCAGTTTCAAGACAGGGAACGAGCAGTACTTC
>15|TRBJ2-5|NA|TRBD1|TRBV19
CASSIADRGVETQYF
TGTGCCAGTAGTATAGCAGACAGGGGGGTCGAGACCCAGTACTTC
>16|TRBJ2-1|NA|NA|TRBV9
CASSPRGRPNYNEQFF
TGTGCCAGCAGCCCCCGGGGGCGGCCCAACTACAATGAGCAGTTCTTC
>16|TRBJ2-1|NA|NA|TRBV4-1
CASSQDPPGSYNEQFF
TGCGCCAGCAGCCAAGATCCACCGGGTTCATACAATGAGCAGTTCTTC
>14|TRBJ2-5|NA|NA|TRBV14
CASSPGGSEETQYF
TGTGCCAGCAGCCCGGGCGGCTCGGAAGAGACCCAGTACTTC
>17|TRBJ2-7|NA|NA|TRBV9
CASSVGPGPSPSYEQYF
TGTGCCAGCAGCGTAGGACCGGGGCCCTCCCCTTCCTACGAGCAGTACTTC
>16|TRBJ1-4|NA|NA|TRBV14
CASSQDTGRGNEKLFF
TGTGCCAGCAGCCAAGATACGGGGCGTGGGAATGAAAAACTGTTTTTT
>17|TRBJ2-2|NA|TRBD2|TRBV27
CASSLYEASGNTGELFF
TGTGCCAGCAGTTTATATGAGGCTAGCGGGAACACCGGGGAGCTGTTTTTT
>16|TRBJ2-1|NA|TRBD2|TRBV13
CASSLGRLAGYNEQFF
TGTGCCAGCAGCTTAGGCCGTCTAGCGGGGTACAATGAGCAGTTCTTC
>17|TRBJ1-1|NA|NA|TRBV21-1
CASSRRDLDGLNTEAFF
TGTGCCAGCAGCCGGAGGGACCTGGACGGCCTGAACACTGAAGCTTTCTTT
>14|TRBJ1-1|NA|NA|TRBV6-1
CASSEIRMNTEAFF
TGTGCCAGCAGTGAAATACGGATGAACACTGAAGCTTTCTTT
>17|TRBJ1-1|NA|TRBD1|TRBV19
CASTFDRGIPPNTEAFF
TGTGCCAGTACCTTCGACAGGGGGATCCCCCCGAACACTGAAGCTTTCTTT
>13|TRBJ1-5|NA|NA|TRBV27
CASSLLGGQPQHF
TGTGCCAGCAGTTTACTAGGGGGTCAGCCCCAGCATTTT
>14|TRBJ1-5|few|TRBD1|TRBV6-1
CASRDRGEDQPQHF
TGTGCCAGCAGGGACAGGGGAGAAGATCAGCCCCAGCATTTT
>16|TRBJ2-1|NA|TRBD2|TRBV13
CASRLTGGRSYNEQFF
TGTGCCAGCAGGCTCACGGGGGGTCGCTCCTACAATGAGCAGTTCTTC
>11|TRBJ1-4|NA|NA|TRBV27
CASMANEKLFF
TGTGCCAGCATGGCTAATGAAAAACTGTTTTTT
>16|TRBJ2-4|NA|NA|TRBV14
CASSQDWRGVENIQYF
TGTGCCAGCAGCCAAGATTGGAGGGGGGTGGAAAACATTCAGTACTTC
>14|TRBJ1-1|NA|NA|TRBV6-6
CASSSGPWDTEAFF
TGTGCCAGCAGTTCGGGGCCGTGGGACACTGAAGCTTTCTTT
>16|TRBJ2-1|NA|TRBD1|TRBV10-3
CAIKKPGTGNYNEQFF
TGTGCCATCAAGAAGCCCGGGACAGGGAATTACAATGAGCAGTTCTTC
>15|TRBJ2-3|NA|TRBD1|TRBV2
CASRAWDRSTDTQYF
TGTGCCAGCAGAGCCTGGGACAGGAGCACAGATACGCAGTATTTT
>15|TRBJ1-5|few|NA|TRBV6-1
CASSEGPTGNQPQHF
TGTGCCAGCAGTGAAGGTCCGACTGGCAATCAGCCCCAGCATTTT
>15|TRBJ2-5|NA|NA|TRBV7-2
CASSPQGFYQETQYF
TGTGCCAGCAGCCCACAGGGATTTTATCAAGAGACCCAGTACTTC
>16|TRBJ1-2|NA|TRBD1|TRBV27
CASSLTPTGRAGGYTF
TGTGCCAGCAGTTTAACCCCGACAGGGAGGGCCGGAGGCTACACCTTC
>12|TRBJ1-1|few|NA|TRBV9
CASSGAGAEAFF
TGTGCCAGCTCCGGGGCAGGGGCTGAAGCTTTCTTT
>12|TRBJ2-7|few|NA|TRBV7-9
CASSATSYEQYF
TGTGCCAGCAGCGCGACTAGCTACGAGCAGTACTTC
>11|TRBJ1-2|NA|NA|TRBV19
CAISGGYGYTF
TGTGCCATTTCGGGCGGGTACGGCTACACCTTC
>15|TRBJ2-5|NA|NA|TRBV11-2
CASSLGAGPQETQYF
TGTGCCAGCAGCTTAGGAGCGGGCCCCCAAGAGACCCAGTACTTC
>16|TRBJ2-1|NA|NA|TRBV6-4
CASRGGGGSLHNEQFF
TGTGCCAGCAGGGGGGGTGGCGGAAGTCTTCACAATGAGCAGTTCTTC
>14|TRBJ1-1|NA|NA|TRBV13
CASSLVVLNTEAFF
TGTGCCAGCAGCTTAGTGGTCCTGAACACTGAAGCTTTCTTT
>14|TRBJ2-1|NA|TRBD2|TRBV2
CASNHGLGGNEQFF
TGTGCCAGCAATCATGGACTGGGGGGGAATGAGCAGTTCTTC
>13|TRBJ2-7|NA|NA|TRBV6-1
CASSESRGYEQYF
TGTGCCAGCAGTGAATCAAGGGGATACGAGCAGTACTTC
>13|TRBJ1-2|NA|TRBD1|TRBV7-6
CASSRTGGGGYTF
TGTGCCAGCAGTCGGACAGGGGGCGGGGGCTACACCTTC
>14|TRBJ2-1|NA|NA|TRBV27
CASSLQGAYNEQFF
TGTGCCAGCAGTTTACAGGGTGCGTACAATGAGCAGTTCTTC
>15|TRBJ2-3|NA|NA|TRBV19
CASSPRAHAPDTQYF
TGTGCCAGTAGTCCTCGGGCCCACGCCCCAGATACGCAGTATTTT
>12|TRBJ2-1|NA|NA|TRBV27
CASSLSRGEQFF
TGTGCCAGCAGTTTATCCCGGGGTGAGCAGTTCTTC
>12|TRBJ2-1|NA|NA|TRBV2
CASRAGYNEQFF
TGTGCCAGCCGGGCCGGCTACAATGAGCAGTTCTTC
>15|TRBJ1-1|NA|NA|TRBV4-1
CASSQDPRGETEAFF
TGCGCCAGCAGCCAAGATCCGCGAGGGGAAACTGAAGCTTTCTTT
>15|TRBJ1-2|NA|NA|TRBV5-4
CASSTGRAHNYGYTF
TGTGCCAGCAGCACGGGGAGGGCTCATAACTATGGCTACACCTTC
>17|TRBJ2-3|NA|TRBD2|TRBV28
CASSLPRAGGKTDTQYF
TGTGCCAGCAGTCTCCCGAGGGCGGGAGGGAAGACAGATACGCAGTATTTT